These 28 T cell receptor beta chains were sequenced from one sample in a study of regulatory T cells in long-lasting Graves disease. The sample's time point: persistent/refractory GD, antithyroid drugs over 5 years with positive TRAb. Generation of the TCR library employed RNA extracted from PBMCs. Researchers made TCR beta libraries by using iRepertoire HTBI primers and running Arm-PCR on CDR3 regions. MiXCR, applied by TCRdb to the multiplex PCR reads, yields one record per CDR3 protein. The table includes about 450,000 distinct CDR3 sequences, 23% detected once. Source: peripheral blood mononuclear cells (PBMCs), taken when the disease was refractory, from a patient treated with antithyroid drugs. These receptors were obtained from a female donor with Graves disease.

The sample holds many counts of this clonotype. The J gene is TRBJ2-5, the V gene TRBV7-3; D is ambiguous. Germline V CDR1 and CDR2: SGHTA, FQGTGA. V dropped 5 bases and J dropped 2 bases, with 15 bases sitting between them. The CDR3 loop spans 15 amino acids. CDR3 protein: CASSPWGGSQETQYF. The DNA for the CDR3 is TGTGCCAGCAGCCCCTGGGGTGGGTCTCAAGAGACCCAGTACTTC.

This clonotype has ten or more counts. The CDR3 region is CASSQRLAGLGEQYF. The CDR3, as DNA: TGTGCCAGCAGCCAGCGTCTAGCGGGGCTCGGCGAGCAGTACTTC. The chain carries TRBV3-1 and TRBJ2-7; 9 bases are a match to TRBD2. CDR1 and CDR2 from the germline V gene are LGHDT and YNNKEL (reference sequence). V gave up 3 bases and J gave up 6 bases; unmatched junction bases: 9. CDR3 length equals 15 residues.

The rearrangement uses TRBV28 and TRBJ1-5; weak D call: TRBD1 (6 bases). Trimming removed 2 bases from V and 7 bases from J, with 12 bases in between. CDR1 is MDHEN and CDR2 is SYDVKM in the germline V gene. CDR3 length: 14 residues. The DNA of the CDR3 is TGTGCCAGCAGTTTAGCTGCGGGGGCGCAGCCCCAGCATTTT. Translating it yields CASSLAAGAQPQHF. The full variable domain, in which reference TRBV28 and TRBJ1-5 provide the parts outside the CDR3, is DVKVTQSSRYLVKRTGEKVFLECVQDMDHENMFWYRQDPGLGLRLIYFSYDVKMKEKGDIPEGYSVSREKKERFSLILESASTNQTSMYLCASSLAAGAQPQHFGDGTRLSIL.

This chain connects TRBV5-1 to TRBJ1-1; D remains ambiguous. Trimming took off 0 bases at V and 1 base at J, with 10 bases between the two ends. Germline assignment: CDR1 SGHRS and CDR2 YFSETQ. CDR3 length: 15 residues. The CDR3 sequence is CASSLVDSKNTEAFF. The DNA for the CDR3 is TGCGCCAGCAGCTTGGTGGACTCCAAGAACACTGAAGCTTTCTTT.

There are a few counts of this clonotype. This chain connects TRBV9 to TRBJ2-7, with 9 positions matching TRBD2. Trimming took 0 bases from V and 6 from J; bases not matched to a gene: 4. CDR1 SGDLS and CDR2 YYNGEE come from the germline V gene. This CDR3 has 14 amino acids. CDR3 in DNA: TGTGCCAGCAGCGTAGGTAGCGGGAGAGGCGAGCAGTACTTC. This codes for CASSVGSGRGEQYF.

This clonotype has a count of ten or more. This chain joins TRBV15 and TRBJ1-1, with 7 bases matching TRBD1. V dropped 2 bases and J dropped 1; count of bases not matched to a gene: 7. The CDR3 is made up of 16 amino acids. Germline loops: CDR1 LNHNV, CDR2 YYDKDF (reference sequence). DNA for the CDR3: TGTGCCACCAGCAGAACAGGGGTTTACAGGAACACTGAAGCTTTCTTT. Translated: CATSRTGVYRNTEAFF.

The chain joins TRBV29-1 to TRBJ2-7; the match to TRBD2 covers 8 bases. Germline V CDR1 and CDR2: SQVTM, ANQGSEA. This CDR3 is built from 15 residues. After removal of 6 bases from V and 4 bases from J, the junction contained 14 bases not matched to a gene. CDR3 loop: CSVVGSQREMYEQYF. Written as DNA, the CDR3 is TGCAGCGTGGTGGGGTCTCAGCGGGAGATGTACGAGCAGTACTTC.

This chain uses TRBV11-3 with TRBJ2-2; no clear D gene. The V end lost 4 bases, the J end lost 3 bases, and 9 bases lay between the germline ends. The CDR3 consists of 14 residues. Germline CDR1 and CDR2: SGHNT and YENEEA. This CDR3 reads CASSSIRDTGELFF. CDR3 nucleotides: TGTGCCAGCAGCTCAATACGGGACACCGGGGAGCTGTTTTTT.

This chain links TRBV7-3 with TRBJ2-1; TRBD2 is a possible D gene (6 bases). V lost 3 bases to trimming and J lost 8 bases, with 17 bases between them. The germline V gene encodes CDR1 SGHTA and CDR2 FQGTGA. This CDR3 is built from 15 residues. CDR3 in DNA: TGTGCCAGCAGCTTGGATGGCGGGACGCATGATGAGCAGTTCTTC. Encoded protein: CASSLDGGTHDEQFF.

This clonotype was counted ten times or more. This sequence joins TRBV28 and TRBJ1-5; 9 bases match TRBD1. CDR3 size: 16 residues. V was clipped by 4 bases and J by 2 bases; unmatched bases: 6. Germline values: CDR1 MDHEN, CDR2 SYDVKM. CDR3 residues: CASSSPGTGRNQPQHF. CDR3 DNA: TGTGCCAGCAGTTCCCCCGGGACAGGGCGCAATCAGCCCCAGCATTTT. Complete variable domain (other parts from reference TRBV28 and TRBJ1-5): DVKVTQSSRYLVKRTGEKVFLECVQDMDHENMFWYRQDPGLGLRLIYFSYDVKMKEKGDIPEGYSVSREKKERFSLILESASTNQTSMYLCASSSPGTGRNQPQHFGDGTRLSIL.

In regard to this clonotype: A read error is possible here, since a much larger clone lies one base away. The CDR3 DNA sequence: TGCGCCAGCAGCTTGGACAGGGGGTGCGACGAGCAGTACTTC. It encodes CASSLDRGCDEQYF. The chain links TRBV5-1 to TRBJ2-7; 8 bases align to TRBD1. Germline trimming cut 0 bases from V and 5 bases from J; bases unmatched to any gene: 4. The CDR3 contains 14 residues. The V gene's germline CDR1 is SGHRS and CDR2 YFSETQ.

This clonotype came up many times. This chain connects TRBV20-1 to TRBJ2-7, with TRBD2 identical over 8 bases. CDR1 and CDR2 (germline): DFQATT, SNEGSKA (reference sequence). The ends lost 6 bases at V and 6 bases at J; junction bases unmatched: 7. The CDR3 covers 12 residues. CDR3 nucleotide sequence: TGCAGTGCGGGGCGGGAGGTGGGCGAGCAGTACTTC. Amino acid sequence: CSAGREVGEQYF.

This clonotype occurred many times. This chain uses TRBV29-1 with TRBJ1-4, with TRBD1 matching over 7 bases. The CDR3 extends over 15 amino acids. The germline V gene encodes CDR1 SQVTM and CDR2 ANQGSEA. Trimming took 6 bases from V and 1 from J; bases not matched to a gene: 8. The CDR3 loop reads CSVSTGSKTNEKLFF. The CDR3 DNA reads TGCAGCGTCTCGACAGGGTCCAAAACTAATGAAAAACTGTTTTTT. Full variable domain (missing parts from reference TRBV29-1 and TRBJ1-4): SAVISQKPSRDICQRGTSLTIQCQVDSQVTMMFWYRQQPGQSLTLIATANQGSEATYESGFVIDKFPISRPNLTFSTLTVSNMSPEDSSIYLCSVSTGSKTNEKLFFGSGTQLSVL.

As for this clonotype: A read error is possible here, since a much larger clone lies one base away. This chain connects TRBV10-3 to TRBJ1-3; D uncertain. The V gene's germline CDR1 is ENHRY and CDR2 SYGVKD. V was clipped by 4 bases and J by 1 base, with 5 bases between them. The CDR3 extends over 13 amino acids. The CDR3 reads CAISGGSGNTIYF. CDR3 nucleotide sequence: TGTGCCATCAGTGGGGGATCTGGAAACACCATATATTTT.

V and J are TRBV5-1 and TRBJ2-2; the match to TRBD1 covers 9 bases. The CDR3 is made up of 15 amino acids. CDR1 is SGHRS, CDR2 YFSETQ, per germline. V dropped 5 bases and J dropped 4; count of bases not matched to a gene: 6. CDR3 in DNA: TGCGCCAGCAGACCCGGGACAGGGCTCACCGGGGAGCTGTTTTTT. This encodes CASRPGTGLTGELFF.

This clonotype was recorded once. The chain links TRBV20-1 to TRBJ1-1; possible D gene TRBD1, 6 bases. V shed 5 bases and J shed 1 base, with 11 bases lying between them. Germline CDR1 DFQATT, CDR2 SNEGSKA (reference sequence). The CDR3 sequence is 13 residues long. DNA of the CDR3: TGCAGTGCTCGAAAAGGGGGGAACACTGAAGCTTTCTTT. It encodes CSARKGGNTEAFF.

The J gene is TRBJ2-7, the V gene TRBV28; TRBD1 matches at 9 bases. This CDR3 has 16 amino acids. V trimming: 5 bases; J trimming: 9 bases; junction bases outside the gene matches: 17. Per the germline V gene, CDR1 is MDHEN and CDR2 is SYDVKM. CDR3 DNA sequence: TGTGCCAGCAGTGGGGGGCCCGGGACAGGGTCTTTTCGGCAGTACTTC. The encoded protein is CASSGGPGTGSFRQYF.

As for this clonotype: This may come from a read error, since a much larger clone is one base off. The chain carries TRBV12-3 or TRBV12-4 and TRBJ1-2; D gene uncertain. This CDR3 contains 14 residues. V lost 5 bases to trimming and J lost 6 bases, with 16 bases between them. For the CDR3, the DNA is TGTGCCAGCAGTCCCAGGACCGGTATCGATGGCTACACCTTC. Amino acid sequence: CASSPRTGIDGYTF.

This chain links TRBV14 with TRBJ2-6; unclear D gene. Trimming stripped 3 bases from V and 0 bases from J, with 6 bases between. Germline V CDR1 and CDR2: SGHDN, FVKESK. This CDR3 region has 15 residues. The CDR3 nucleotides are TGTGCCAGCAGCCATCGACTCTCTGGGGCCAACGTCCTGACTTTC. Its protein product is CASSHRLSGANVLTF.

This clonotype was detected only a few times. This rearrangement joins TRBV29-1 to TRBJ2-4; D possibly matches TRBD1 or TRBD2 (5 bases each). V shed 2 bases and J shed 5 bases, with 7 bases lying between them. This CDR3 contains 12 residues. Germline V gives CDR1 SQVTM, CDR2 ANQGSEA. This CDR3 reads CSVERGENIQYF. The CDR3 DNA is TGCAGCGTTGAAAGAGGGGAAAACATTCAGTACTTC.

This clonotype was counted ten times or more. V is TRBV12-3 or TRBV12-4 and J is TRBJ1-1; D call uncertain. This CDR3 is built from 13 residues. V lost 6 bases to trimming and J lost 0 bases, with 8 bases between them. CDR3 in amino acids: CASSAAMNTEAFF. Here the CDR3 DNA reads TGTGCCAGCAGCGCCGCCATGAACACTGAAGCTTTCTTT.

The chain joins TRBV5-1 to TRBJ2-6; D is possibly TRBD1 (5 bases). The germline gives CDR1 SGHRS, CDR2 YFSETQ. The CDR3 runs 18 residues. V lost 6 bases, J lost 0 bases, and 19 bases lay in between. The CDR3 region is CASTPLRQGRSGANVLTF. For the CDR3, the DNA is TGCGCCAGCACCCCGTTGAGGCAGGGCCGCTCTGGGGCCAACGTCCTGACTTTC.

This clonotype occurred a few times. V gene TRBV28 combines with J gene TRBJ2-7; TRBD1 aligns across 7 bases. CDR3 length: 14 residues. Germline V lookup: CDR1 MDHEN, CDR2 SYDVKM. The trim removed 6 bases at V and 6 bases at J, leaving 11 bases unmatched. The CDR3 bases are TGTGCCAGCAGCCAGACAGGGAGTCTGGGCGAGCAGTACTTC. It encodes CASSQTGSLGEQYF.

The chain recombines TRBV29-1 with TRBJ2-3, with D possibly matching TRBD2 (5 bases). Between the trimmed V and J ends, which lost 8 bases and 2 bases, there was a span of 17 bases. From germline, CDR1 is SQVTM and CDR2 ANQGSEA. The CDR3 runs 14 residues. The CDR3 loop is CSPPGMEHTDTQYF. In nucleotides, the CDR3 is TGCAGCCCGCCCGGGATGGAGCACACAGATACGCAGTATTTT.

This clonotype was seen repeatedly, ten times or more. The chain uses TRBV28 and TRBJ2-7; 9 bases line up with TRBD2. Trimming at V came to 5 bases and at J to 5 bases, leaving 13 bases not matched to a gene. In germline, CDR1 is MDHEN, CDR2 SYDVKM. The CDR3 has 16 amino acids. CDR3 amino acids: CASSPNLAGNLNEQYF. The CDR3 nucleotides are TGTGCCAGCAGTCCAAACCTAGCGGGAAACCTAAACGAGCAGTACTTC.

This chain uses TRBV7-9 with TRBJ2-1; TRBD2 matches at 8 bases. The CDR3 is 15 residues long. Per the germline V gene, CDR1 is SEHNR and CDR2 is FQNEAQ (reference sequence). The ends lost 6 bases at V and 0 bases at J; junction bases unmatched: 4. The CDR3 protein is CASSQRGSSYNEQFF. The CDR3 DNA reads as TGTGCCAGCAGTCAGCGGGGGAGCTCCTACAATGAGCAGTTCTTC.

This clonotype has just a few counts. The V gene is TRBV5-1, the J gene TRBJ1-2; 9 positions agree with TRBD1. V lost 0 bases to trimming and J lost 6 bases; unmatched junction nucleotides: 12. The length of the CDR3 is 17 residues. The germline V gene encodes CDR1 SGHRS and CDR2 YFSETQ. CDR3 region: CASSLARQGEGNNGYTF. The DNA for the CDR3 is TGCGCCAGCAGCTTGGCCAGACAGGGGGAGGGAAACAATGGCTACACCTTC.

On this clonotype itself: A single base separates this from a much larger clone, so it may be a read error. The V call is TRBV6-1, the J call TRBJ2-5; D is ambiguous. CDR1 MNHNS and CDR2 SASEGT come from the germline V gene. This CDR3 has 13 residues. CDR3 coding DNA: TGTGCCAGCAGTCGGCAGGACCTGGAGACCCAGCACTTC. Translated: CASSRQDLETQHF.